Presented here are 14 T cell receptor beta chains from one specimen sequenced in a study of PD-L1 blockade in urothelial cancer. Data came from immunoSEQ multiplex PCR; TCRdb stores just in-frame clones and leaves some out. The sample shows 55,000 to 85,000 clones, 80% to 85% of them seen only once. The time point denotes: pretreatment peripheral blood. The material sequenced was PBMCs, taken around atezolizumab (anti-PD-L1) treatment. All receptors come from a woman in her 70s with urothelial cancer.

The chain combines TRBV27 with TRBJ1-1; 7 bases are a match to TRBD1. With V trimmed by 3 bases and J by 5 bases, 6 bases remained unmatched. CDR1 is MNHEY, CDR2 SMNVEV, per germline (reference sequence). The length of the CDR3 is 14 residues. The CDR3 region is CASSFEGATTEAFF. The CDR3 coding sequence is TGTGCCAGCAGTTTTGAGGGGGCTACGACTGAAGCTTTCTTT.

CDR3 sequence: CASSEGVLSIRTDTQYF. DNA for the CDR3: TGTGCCAGCAGTGAAGGAGTCCTGAGTATCCGCACAGATACGCAGTATTTT. The chain joins TRBV6-1 to TRBJ2-3, with no clear D. CDR3 length: 17 residues. Trimming cost V 1 base and J 1 base, with 15 bases left between them. The germline CDR1 and CDR2 sequences are MNHNS and SASEGT.

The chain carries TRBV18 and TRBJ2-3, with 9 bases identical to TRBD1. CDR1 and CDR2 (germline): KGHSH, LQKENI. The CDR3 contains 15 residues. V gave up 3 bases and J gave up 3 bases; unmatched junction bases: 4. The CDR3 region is CASSPGQGETDTQYF. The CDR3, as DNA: TGTGCCAGCTCACCGGGACAGGGCGAGACAGATACGCAGTATTTT.

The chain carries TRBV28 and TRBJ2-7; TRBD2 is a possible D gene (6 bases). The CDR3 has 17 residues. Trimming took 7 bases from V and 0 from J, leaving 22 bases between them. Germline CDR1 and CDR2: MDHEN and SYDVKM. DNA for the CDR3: TGTGCCAGCACCACCATTCATTCCGCGGGGTTCTCCTACGAGCAGTACTTC. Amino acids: CASTTIHSAGFSYEQYF.

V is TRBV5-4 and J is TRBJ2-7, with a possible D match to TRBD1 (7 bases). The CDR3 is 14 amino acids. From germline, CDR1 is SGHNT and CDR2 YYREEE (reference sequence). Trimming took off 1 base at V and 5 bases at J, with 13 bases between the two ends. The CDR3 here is CASSLWAGGHEQYF. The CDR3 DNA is TGTGCCAGCAGCTTGTGGGCAGGGGGGCACGAGCAGTACTTC. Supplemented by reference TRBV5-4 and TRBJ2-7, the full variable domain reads ETGVTQSPTHLIKTRGQQVTLRCSSQSGHNTVSWYQQALGQGPQFIFQYYREEENGRGNFPPRFSGLQFPNYSSELNVNALELDDSALYLCASSLWAGGHEQYFGPGTRLTVT.

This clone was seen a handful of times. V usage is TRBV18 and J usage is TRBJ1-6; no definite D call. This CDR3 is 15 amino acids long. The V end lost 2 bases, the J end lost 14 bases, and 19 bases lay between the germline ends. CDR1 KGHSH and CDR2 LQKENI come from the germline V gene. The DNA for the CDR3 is TGTGCCAGCTCACCAGAGGGCAGAGGCCTACTAGCCCTCCACTTT. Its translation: CASSPEGRGLLALHF.

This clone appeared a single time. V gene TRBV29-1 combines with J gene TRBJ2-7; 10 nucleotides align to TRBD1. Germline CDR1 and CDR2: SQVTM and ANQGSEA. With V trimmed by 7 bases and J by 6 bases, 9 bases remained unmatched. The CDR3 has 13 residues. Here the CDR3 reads CSAAGQGSGEQYF. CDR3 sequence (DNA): TGCAGCGCCGCGGGACAGGGGTCCGGCGAGCAGTACTTC.

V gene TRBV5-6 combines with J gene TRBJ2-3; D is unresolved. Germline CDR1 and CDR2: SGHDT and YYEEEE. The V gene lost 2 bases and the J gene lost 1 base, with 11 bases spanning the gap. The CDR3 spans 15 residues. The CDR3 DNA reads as TGTGCCAGCAGCTTAGGTCGCCAGGGCACAGATACGCAGTATTTT. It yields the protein CASSLGRQGTDTQYF. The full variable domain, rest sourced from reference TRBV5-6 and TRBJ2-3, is DAGVTQSPTHLIKTRGQQVTLRCSPKSGHDTVSWYQQALGQGPQFIFQYYEEEERQRGNFPDRFSGHQFPNYSSELNVNALLLGDSALYLCASSLGRQGTDTQYFGPGTRLTVL.

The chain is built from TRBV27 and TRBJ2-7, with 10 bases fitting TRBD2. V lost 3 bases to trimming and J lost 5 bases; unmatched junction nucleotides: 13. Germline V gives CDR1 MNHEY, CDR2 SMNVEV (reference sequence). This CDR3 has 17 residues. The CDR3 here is CASSLSLSTSGVDEQYF. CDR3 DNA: TGTGCCAGCAGTTTGAGCTTGAGTACTAGCGGGGTGGACGAGCAGTACTTC.

CDR3 loop: CSVETGDRGLNGYTF. Here the CDR3 DNA reads TGCAGCGTTGAAACTGGGGACAGGGGCTTGAACGGCTACACCTTC. The genes are TRBV29-1 and TRBJ1-2, with 10 bases fitting TRBD1. Germline V CDR1 and CDR2: SQVTM, ANQGSEA. This CDR3 is built from 15 residues. J lost 8 bases, V lost 2 bases, and 11 bases had no gene match.

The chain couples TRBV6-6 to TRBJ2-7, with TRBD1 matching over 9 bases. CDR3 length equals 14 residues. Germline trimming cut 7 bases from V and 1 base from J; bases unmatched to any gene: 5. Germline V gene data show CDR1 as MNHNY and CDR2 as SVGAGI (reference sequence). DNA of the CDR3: TGTGCCAGCAAGACCGGGACAGGGTCCTACGAGCAGTACTTC. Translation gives CASKTGTGSYEQYF.

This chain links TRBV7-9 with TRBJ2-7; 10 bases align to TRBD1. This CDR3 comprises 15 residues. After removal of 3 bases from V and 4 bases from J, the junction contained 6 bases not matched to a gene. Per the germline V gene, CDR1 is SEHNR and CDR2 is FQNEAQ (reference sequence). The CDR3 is CASSFPGQGTYEQYF. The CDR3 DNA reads TGTGCCAGCAGCTTTCCGGGACAGGGGACATACGAGCAGTACTTC.

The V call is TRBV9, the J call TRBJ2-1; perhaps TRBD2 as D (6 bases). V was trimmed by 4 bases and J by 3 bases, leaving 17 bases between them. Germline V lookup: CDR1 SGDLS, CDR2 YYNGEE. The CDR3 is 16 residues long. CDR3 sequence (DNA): TGTGCCAGCAGCCCCAGGGACTCCCCCTACTACAATGAGCAGTTCTTC. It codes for CASSPRDSPYYNEQFF.

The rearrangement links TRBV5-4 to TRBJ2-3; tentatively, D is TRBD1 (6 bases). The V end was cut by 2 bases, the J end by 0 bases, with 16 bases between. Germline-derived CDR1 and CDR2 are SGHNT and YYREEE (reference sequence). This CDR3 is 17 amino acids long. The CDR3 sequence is CASSLPDRITSTDTQYF. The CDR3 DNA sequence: TGTGCCAGCAGCTTACCCGACAGGATCACTAGCACAGATACGCAGTATTTT. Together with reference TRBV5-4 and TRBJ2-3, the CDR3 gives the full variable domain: ETGVTQSPTHLIKTRGQQVTLRCSSQSGHNTVSWYQQALGQGPQFIFQYYREEENGRGNFPPRFSGLQFPNYSSELNVNALELDDSALYLCASSLPDRITSTDTQYFGPGTRLTVL.